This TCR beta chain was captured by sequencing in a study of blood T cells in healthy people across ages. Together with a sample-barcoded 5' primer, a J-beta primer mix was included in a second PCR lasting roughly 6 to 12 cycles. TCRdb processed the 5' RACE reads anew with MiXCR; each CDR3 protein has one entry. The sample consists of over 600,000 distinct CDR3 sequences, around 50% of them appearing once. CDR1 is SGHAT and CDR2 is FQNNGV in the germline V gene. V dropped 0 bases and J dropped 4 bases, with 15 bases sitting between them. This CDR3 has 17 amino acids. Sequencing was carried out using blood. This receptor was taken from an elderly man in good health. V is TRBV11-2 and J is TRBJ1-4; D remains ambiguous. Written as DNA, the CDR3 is TGTGCCAGCAGCTTAGATGTCATGGCCAATGGTAATGAAAAACTGTTTTTT. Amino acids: CASSLDVMANGNEKLFF.